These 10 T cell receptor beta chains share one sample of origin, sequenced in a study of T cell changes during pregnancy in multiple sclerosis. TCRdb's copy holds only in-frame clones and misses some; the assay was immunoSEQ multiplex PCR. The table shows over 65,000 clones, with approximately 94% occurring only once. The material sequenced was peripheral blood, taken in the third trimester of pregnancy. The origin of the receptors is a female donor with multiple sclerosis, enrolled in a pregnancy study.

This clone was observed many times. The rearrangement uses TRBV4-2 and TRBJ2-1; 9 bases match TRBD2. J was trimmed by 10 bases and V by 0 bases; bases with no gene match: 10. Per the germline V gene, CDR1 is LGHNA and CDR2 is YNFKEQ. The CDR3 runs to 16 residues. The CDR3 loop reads CASSQDGGGGAEEQFF. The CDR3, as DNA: TGTGCCAGCAGCCAAGATGGAGGCGGGGGGGCAGAAGAGCAGTTCTTC.

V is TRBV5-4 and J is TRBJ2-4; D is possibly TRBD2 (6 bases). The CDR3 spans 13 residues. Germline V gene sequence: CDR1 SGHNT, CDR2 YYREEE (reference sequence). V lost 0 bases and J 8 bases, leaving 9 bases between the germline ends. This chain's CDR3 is CASSLEAGYIQYF. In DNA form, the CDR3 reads TGTGCCAGCAGCTTGGAGGCGGGGTACATTCAGTACTTC. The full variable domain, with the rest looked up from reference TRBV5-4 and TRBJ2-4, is ETGVTQSPTHLIKTRGQQVTLRCSSQSGHNTVSWYQQALGQGPQFIFQYYREEENGRGNFPPRFSGLQFPNYSSELNVNALELDDSALYLCASSLEAGYIQYFGAGTRLSVL.

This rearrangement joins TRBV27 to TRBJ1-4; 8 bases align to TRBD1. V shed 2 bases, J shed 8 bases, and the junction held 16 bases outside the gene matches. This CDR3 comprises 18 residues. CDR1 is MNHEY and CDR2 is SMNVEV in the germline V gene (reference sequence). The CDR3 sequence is CASSLSAGGLTVREKLFF. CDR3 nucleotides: TGTGCCAGCAGTTTAAGCGCAGGGGGCTTGACGGTTAGGGAAAAACTGTTTTTT.

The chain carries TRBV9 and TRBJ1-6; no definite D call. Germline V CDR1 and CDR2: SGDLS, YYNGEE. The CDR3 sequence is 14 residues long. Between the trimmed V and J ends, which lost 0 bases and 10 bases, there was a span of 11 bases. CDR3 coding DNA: TGTGCCAGCAGCGTAGAGGAGGGTGAGTCACCCCTCCACTTT. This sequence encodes CASSVEEGESPLHF.

CDR3 residues: CASSPRQGVDTGELFF. The CDR3 DNA follows: TGTGCCAGCTCACCGCGACAGGGAGTGGACACCGGGGAGCTGTTTTTT. V gene TRBV18 combines with J gene TRBJ2-2, with TRBD1 matching 7 bases. V was clipped by 3 bases and J by 3 bases; unmatched bases: 7. The CDR3 runs to 16 residues. Germline values: CDR1 KGHSH, CDR2 LQKENI.

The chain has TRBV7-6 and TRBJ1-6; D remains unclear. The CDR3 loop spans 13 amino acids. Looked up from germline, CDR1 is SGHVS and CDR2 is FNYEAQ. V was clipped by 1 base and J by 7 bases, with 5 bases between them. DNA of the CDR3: TGTGCCAGCAGCTTAGGCGGAAATTCACCCCTCCACTTT. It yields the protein CASSLGGNSPLHF.

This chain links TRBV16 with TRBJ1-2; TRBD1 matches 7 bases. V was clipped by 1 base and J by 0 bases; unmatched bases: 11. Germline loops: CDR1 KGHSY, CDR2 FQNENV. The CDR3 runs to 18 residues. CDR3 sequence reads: CASSQFPVPTGANYGYTF. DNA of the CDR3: TGTGCCAGCAGCCAATTCCCAGTCCCTACAGGGGCTAACTATGGCTACACCTTC.

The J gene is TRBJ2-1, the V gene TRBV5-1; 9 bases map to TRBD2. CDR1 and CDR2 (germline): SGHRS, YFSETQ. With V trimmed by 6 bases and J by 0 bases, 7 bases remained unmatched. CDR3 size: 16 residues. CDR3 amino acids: CASMKAGGNSYNEQFF. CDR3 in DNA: TGCGCCAGCATGAAAGCGGGGGGAAACTCCTACAATGAGCAGTTCTTC.

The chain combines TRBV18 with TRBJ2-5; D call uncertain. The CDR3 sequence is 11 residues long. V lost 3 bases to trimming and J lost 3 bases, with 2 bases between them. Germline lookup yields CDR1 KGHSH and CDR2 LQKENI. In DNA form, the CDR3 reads TGTGCCAGCTCACCCAAAGAGACCCAGTACTTC. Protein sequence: CASSPKETQYF.

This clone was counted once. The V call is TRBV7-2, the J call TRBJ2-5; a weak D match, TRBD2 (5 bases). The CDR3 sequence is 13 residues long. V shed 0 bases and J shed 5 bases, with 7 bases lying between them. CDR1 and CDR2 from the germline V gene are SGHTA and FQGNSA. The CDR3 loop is CASSLARVETQYF. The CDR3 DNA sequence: TGTGCCAGCAGCTTAGCGCGGGTGGAGACCCAGTACTTC.